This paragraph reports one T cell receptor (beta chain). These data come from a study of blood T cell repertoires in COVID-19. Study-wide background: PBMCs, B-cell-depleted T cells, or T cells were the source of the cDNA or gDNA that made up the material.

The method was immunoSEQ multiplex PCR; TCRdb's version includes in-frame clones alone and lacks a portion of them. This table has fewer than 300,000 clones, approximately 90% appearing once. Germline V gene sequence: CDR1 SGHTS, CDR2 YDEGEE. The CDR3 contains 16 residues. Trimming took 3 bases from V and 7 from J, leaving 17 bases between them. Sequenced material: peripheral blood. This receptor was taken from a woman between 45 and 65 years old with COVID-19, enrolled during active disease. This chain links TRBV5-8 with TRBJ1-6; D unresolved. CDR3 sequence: CASSSAQPTENSPLHF. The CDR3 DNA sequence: TGTGCCAGCAGCTCTGCGCAGCCAACGGAGAATTCACCCCTCCACTTT.